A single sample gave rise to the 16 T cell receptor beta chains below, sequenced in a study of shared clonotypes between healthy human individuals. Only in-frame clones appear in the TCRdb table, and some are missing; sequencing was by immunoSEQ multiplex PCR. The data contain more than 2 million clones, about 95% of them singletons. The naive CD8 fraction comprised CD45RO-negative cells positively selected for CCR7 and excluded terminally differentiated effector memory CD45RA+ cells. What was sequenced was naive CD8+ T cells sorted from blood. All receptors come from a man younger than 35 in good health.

The CDR3 bases are TGTGCCAGCAGTGGAACAGGGGAGGTGGACACTGAAGCTTTCTTT. Translation gives CASSGTGEVDTEAFF. The genes are TRBV6-1 and TRBJ1-1; TRBD1 matches at 7 bases. There are 15 residues in the CDR3. Looked up from germline, CDR1 is MNHNS and CDR2 is SASEGT. Trimming took 4 bases from V and 3 from J; bases not matched to a gene: 8.

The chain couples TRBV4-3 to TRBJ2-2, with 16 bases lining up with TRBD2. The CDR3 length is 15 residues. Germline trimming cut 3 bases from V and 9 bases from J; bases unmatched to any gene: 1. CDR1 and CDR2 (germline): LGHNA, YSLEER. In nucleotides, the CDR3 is TGCGCCAGCAGCCAGGGACTAGCGGGAGGGCGGGAGCTGTTTTTT. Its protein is CASSQGLAGGRELFF.

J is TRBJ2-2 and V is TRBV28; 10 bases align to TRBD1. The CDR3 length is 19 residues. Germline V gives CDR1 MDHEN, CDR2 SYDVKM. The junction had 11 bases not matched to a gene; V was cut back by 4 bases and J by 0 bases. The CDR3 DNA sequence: TGTGCCAGCAGTTCGAGACAGGGGGCCACGTTCGCGAACACCGGGGAGCTGTTTTTT. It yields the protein CASSSRQGATFANTGELFF.

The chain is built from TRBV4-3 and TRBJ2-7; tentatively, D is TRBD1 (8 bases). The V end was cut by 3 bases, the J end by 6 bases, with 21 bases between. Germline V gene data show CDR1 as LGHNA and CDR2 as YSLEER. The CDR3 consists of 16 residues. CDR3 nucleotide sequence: TGCGCCAGCAGCCAGGCGCTCGGACAGGGAGGGAGCGAGCAGTACTTC. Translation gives CASSQALGQGGSEQYF.

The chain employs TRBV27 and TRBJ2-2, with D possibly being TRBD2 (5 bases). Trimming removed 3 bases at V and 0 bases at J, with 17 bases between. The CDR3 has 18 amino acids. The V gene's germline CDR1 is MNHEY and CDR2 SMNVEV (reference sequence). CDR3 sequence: CASSFISLAGSNTGELFF. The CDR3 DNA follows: TGTGCCAGCAGTTTCATCTCGCTGGCGGGCTCGAACACCGGGGAGCTGTTTTTT.

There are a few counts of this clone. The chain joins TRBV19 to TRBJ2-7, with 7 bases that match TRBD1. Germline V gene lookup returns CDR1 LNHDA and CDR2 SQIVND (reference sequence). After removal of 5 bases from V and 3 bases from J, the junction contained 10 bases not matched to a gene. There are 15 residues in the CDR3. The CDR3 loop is CASSPALGTDYEQYF. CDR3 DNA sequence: TGTGCCAGTAGTCCAGCATTGGGGACAGACTACGAGCAGTACTTC.

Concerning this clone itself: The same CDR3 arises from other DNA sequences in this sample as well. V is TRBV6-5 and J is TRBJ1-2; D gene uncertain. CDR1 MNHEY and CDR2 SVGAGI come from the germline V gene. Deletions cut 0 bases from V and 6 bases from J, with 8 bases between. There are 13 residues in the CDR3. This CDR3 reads CASSYSNGNGYTF. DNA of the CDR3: TGTGCCAGCAGTTACTCCAATGGGAATGGCTACACCTTC.

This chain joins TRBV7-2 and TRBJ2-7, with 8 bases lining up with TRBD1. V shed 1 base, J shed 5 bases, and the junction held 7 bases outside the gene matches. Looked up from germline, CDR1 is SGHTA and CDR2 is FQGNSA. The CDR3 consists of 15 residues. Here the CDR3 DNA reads TGTGCCAGCAGCTTAGGTAGCAGGGGGCTCAACGAGCAGTACTTC. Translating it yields CASSLGSRGLNEQYF.

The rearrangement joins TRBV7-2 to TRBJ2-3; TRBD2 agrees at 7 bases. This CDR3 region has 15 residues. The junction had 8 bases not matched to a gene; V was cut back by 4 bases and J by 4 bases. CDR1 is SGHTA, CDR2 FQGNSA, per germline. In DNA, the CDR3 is TGTGCCAGCAGCTCTTACGCGGGGGTCCCAGATACGCAGTATTTT. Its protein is CASSSYAGVPDTQYF.

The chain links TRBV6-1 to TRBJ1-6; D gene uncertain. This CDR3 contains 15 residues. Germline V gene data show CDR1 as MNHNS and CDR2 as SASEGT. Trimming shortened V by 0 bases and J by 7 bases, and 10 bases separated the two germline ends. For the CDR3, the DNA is TGTGCCAGCAGTGAAGCGAGGGTCCCCAATTCACCCCTCCACTTT. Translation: CASSEARVPNSPLHF.

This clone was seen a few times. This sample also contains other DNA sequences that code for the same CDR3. This chain's CDR3 is CAITGQGYGYTF. The CDR3 DNA sequence: TGTGCCATCACGGGACAGGGCTATGGCTACACCTTC. The V gene is TRBV10-3, the J gene TRBJ1-2; 9 positions agree with TRBD1. After removal of 7 bases from V and 4 bases from J, the junction contained 1 base not matched to a gene. Germline CDR1 is ENHRY and CDR2 is SYGVKD. The CDR3 totals 12 residues.

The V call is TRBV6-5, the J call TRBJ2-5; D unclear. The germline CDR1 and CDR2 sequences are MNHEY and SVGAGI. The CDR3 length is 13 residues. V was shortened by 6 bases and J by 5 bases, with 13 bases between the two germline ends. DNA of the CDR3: TGTGCCAGCAGAGGGCCGTGGGCGGAGACCCAGTACTTC. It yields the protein CASRGPWAETQYF.

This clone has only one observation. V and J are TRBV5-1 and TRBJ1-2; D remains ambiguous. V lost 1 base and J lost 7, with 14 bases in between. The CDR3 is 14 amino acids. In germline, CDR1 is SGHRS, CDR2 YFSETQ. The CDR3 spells CASSLLFEVGGYTF. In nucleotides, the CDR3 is TGCGCCAGCAGCTTGTTATTTGAAGTAGGTGGCTACACCTTC.

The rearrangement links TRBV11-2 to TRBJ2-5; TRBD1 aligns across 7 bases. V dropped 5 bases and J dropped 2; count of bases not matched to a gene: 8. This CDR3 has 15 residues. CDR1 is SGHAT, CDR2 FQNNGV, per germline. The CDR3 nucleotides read TGTGCCAGCAGCACCAAACAGGGGTCACAAGAGACCCAGTACTTC. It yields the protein CASSTKQGSQETQYF. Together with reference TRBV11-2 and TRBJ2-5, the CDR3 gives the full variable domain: EAGVAQSPRYKIIEKRQSVAFWCNPISGHATLYWYQQILGQGPKLLIQFQNNGVVDDSQLPKDRFSAERLKGVDSTLKIQPAKLEDSAVYLCASSTKQGSQETQYFGPGTRLLVL.

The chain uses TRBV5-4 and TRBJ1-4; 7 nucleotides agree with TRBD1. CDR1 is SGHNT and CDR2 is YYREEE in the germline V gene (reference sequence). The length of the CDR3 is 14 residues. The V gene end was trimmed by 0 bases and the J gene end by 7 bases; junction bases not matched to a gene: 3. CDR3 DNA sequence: TGTGCCAGCAGCTTGGGAGGGGGCGGTGAAAAACTGTTTTTT. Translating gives CASSLGGGGEKLFF. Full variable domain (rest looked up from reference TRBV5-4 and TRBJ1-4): ETGVTQSPTHLIKTRGQQVTLRCSSQSGHNTVSWYQQALGQGPQFIFQYYREEENGRGNFPPRFSGLQFPNYSSELNVNALELDDSALYLCASSLGGGGEKLFFGSGTQLSVL.

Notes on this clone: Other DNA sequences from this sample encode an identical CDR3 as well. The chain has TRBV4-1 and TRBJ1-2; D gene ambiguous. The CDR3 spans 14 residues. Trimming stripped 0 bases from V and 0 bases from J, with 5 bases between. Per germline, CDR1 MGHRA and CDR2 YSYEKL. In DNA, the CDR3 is TGCGCCAGCAGCCAAGATAAAGCTAACTATGGCTACACCTTC. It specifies CASSQDKANYGYTF.